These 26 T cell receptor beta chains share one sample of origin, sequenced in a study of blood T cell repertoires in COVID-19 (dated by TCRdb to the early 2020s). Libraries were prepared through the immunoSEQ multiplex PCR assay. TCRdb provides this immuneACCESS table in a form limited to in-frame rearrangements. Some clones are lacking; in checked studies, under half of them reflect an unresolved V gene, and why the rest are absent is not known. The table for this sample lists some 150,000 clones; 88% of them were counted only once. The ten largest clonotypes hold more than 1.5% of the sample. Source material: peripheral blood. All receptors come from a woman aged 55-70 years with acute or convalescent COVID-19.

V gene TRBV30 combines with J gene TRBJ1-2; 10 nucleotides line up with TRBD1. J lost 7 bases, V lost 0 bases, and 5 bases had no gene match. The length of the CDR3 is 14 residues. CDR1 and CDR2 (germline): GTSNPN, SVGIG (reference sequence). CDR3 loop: CAWSVLTGGTGYTF. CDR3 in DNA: TGTGCCTGGAGTGTATTGACAGGGGGCACTGGCTACACCTTC.

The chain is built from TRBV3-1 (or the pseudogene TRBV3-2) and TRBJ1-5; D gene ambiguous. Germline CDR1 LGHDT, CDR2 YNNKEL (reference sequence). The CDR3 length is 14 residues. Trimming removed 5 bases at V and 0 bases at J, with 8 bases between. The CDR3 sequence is CASSKFNSNQPQHF. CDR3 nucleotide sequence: TGTGCCAGCAGCAAATTTAATAGCAATCAGCCCCAGCATTTT.

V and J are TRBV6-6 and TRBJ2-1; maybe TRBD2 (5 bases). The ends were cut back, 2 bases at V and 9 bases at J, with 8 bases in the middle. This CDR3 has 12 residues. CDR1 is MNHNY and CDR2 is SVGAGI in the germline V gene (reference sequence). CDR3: CASSYPGIEQFF. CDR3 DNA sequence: TGTGCCAGCAGTTACCCGGGAATTGAGCAGTTCTTC.

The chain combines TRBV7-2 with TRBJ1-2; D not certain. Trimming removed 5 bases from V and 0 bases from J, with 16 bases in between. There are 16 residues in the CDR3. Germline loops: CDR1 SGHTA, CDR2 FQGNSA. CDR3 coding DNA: TGTGCCAGCAGCGTACAATTGGGCGGGCCTAACTATGGCTACACCTTC. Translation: CASSVQLGGPNYGYTF.

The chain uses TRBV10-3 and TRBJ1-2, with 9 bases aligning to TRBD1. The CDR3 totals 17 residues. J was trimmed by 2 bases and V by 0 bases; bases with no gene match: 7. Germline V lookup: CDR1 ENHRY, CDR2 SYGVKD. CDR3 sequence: CAISESPGQGGNYGYTF. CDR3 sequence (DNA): TGTGCCATCAGTGAGTCCCCGGGACAGGGCGGGAACTATGGCTACACCTTC.

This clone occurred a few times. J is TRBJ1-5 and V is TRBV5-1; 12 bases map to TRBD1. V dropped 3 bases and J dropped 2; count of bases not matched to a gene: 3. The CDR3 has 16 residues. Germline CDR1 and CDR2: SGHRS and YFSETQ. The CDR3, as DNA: TGCGCCAGCAGCTCCGGGACAGGGGGCGGCAATCAGCCCCAGCATTTT. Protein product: CASSSGTGGGNQPQHF.

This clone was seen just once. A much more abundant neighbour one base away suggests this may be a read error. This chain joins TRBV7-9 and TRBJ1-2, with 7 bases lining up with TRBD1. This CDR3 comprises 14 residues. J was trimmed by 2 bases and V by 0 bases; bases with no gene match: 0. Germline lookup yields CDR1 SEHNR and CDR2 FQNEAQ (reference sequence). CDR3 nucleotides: TGTGCCAGCAGCTTAGCGACAGGGAACTATGGCTACACCTTC. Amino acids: CASSLATGNYGYTF. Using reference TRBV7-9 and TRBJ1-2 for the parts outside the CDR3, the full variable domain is DTGVSQNPRHKITKRGQNVTFRCDPISEHNRLYWYRQTLGQGPEFLTYFQNEAQLEKSRLLSDRFSAERPKGSFSTLEIQRTEQGDSAMYLCASSLATGNYGYTFGSGTRLTVV.

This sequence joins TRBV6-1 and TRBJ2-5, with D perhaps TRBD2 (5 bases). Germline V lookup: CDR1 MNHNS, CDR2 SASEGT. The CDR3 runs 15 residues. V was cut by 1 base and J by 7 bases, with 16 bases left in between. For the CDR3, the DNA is TGTGCCAGCAGTGAAGAATCGGCTAGCCGGGGGACCCAGTACTTC. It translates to CASSEESASRGTQYF.

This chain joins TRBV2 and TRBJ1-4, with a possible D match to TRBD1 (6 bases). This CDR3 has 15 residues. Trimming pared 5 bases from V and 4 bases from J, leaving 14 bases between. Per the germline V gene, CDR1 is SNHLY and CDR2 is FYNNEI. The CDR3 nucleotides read TGTGCCAGCAGTTACACCAGGGGAGTTAATGAAAAACTGTTTTTT. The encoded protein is CASSYTRGVNEKLFF.

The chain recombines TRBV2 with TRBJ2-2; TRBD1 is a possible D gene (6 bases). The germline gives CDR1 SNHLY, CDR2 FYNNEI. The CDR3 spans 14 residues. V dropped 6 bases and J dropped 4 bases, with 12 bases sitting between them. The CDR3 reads CASSLTGTTGELFF. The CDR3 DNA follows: TGTGCCAGCAGCCTTACAGGGACCACCGGGGAGCTGTTTTTT.

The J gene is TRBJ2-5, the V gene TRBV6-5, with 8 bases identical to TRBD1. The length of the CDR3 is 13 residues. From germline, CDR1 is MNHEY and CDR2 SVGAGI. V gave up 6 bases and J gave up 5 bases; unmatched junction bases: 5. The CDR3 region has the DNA TGTGCCAGCAGCAGGACAGGGCGGGAGACCCAGTACTTC. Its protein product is CASSRTGRETQYF.

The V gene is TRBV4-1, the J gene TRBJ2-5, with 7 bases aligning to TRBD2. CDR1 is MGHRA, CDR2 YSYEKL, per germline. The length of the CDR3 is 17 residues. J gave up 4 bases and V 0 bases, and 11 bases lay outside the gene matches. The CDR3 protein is CASSQEEGGGGTETQYF. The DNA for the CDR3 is TGCGCCAGCAGCCAAGAAGAGGGCGGGGGAGGTACAGAGACCCAGTACTTC.

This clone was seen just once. In DNA, the CDR3 is TGTGCCAGCAGCCCTAGGGACAGTTGGGAGACCCAGTACTTC. As protein: CASSPRDSWETQYF. The chain uses TRBV5-4 and TRBJ2-5, with 7 positions matching TRBD1. The germline gives CDR1 SGHNT, CDR2 YYREEE (reference sequence). Germline trimming cut 4 bases from V and 5 bases from J; bases unmatched to any gene: 8. This CDR3 has 14 amino acids.

The CDR3 region is CASSQDPGVQPQHF. The CDR3 DNA sequence: TGCGCCAGCAGCCAAGATCCAGGGGTTCAGCCCCAGCATTTT. The chain joins TRBV4-3 to TRBJ1-5; D may be TRBD1 (6 bases). The CDR3 length is 14 residues. The ends were cut back, 0 bases at V and 6 bases at J, with 9 bases in the middle. Germline V gene data show CDR1 as LGHNA and CDR2 as YSLEER.

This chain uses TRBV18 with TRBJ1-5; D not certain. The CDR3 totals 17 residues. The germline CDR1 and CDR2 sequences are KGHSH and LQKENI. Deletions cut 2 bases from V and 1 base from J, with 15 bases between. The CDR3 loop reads CASSPESFTGSNQPQHF. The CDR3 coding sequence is TGTGCCAGCTCACCAGAATCTTTTACGGGGAGCAATCAGCCCCAGCATTTT. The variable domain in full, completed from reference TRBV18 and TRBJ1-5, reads NAGVMQNPRHLVRRRGQEARLRCSPMKGHSHVYWYRQLPEEGLKFMVYLQKENIIDESGMPKERFSAEFPKEGPSILRIQQVVRGDSAAYFCASSPESFTGSNQPQHFGDGTRLSIL.

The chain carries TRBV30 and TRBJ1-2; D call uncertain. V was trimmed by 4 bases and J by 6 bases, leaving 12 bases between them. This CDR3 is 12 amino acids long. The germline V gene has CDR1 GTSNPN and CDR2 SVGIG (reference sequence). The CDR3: CAWTVGGNGYTF. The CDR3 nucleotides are TGTGCCTGGACGGTTGGAGGGAATGGCTACACCTTC.

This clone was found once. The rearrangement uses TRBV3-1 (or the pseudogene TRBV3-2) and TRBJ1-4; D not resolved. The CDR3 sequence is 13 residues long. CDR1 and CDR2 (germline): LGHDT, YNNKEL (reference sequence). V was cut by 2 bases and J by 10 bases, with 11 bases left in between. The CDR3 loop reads CASSQFGGRKLFF. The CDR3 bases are TGTGCCAGCAGCCAATTTGGAGGGAGAAAACTGTTTTTT.

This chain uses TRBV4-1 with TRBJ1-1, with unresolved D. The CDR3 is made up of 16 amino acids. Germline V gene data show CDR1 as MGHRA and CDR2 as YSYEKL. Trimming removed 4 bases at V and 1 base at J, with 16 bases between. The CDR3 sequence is CASSPREARPNTEAFF. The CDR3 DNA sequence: TGCGCCAGCAGCCCTAGAGAGGCTAGACCGAACACTGAAGCTTTCTTT.

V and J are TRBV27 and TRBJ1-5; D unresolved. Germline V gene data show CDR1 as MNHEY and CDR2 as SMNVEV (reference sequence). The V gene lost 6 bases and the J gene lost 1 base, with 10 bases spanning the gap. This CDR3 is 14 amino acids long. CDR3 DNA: TGTGCCAGCAGCCCCCTCTTGAGCAATCAGCCCCAGCATTTT. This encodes CASSPLLSNQPQHF.

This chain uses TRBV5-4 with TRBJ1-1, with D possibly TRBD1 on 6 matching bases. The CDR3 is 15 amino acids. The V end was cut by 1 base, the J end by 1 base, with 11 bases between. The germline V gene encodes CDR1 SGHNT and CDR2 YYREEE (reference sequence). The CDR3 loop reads CASSLTGTPNTEAFF. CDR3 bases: TGTGCCAGCAGCTTGACCGGGACACCGAACACTGAAGCTTTCTTT. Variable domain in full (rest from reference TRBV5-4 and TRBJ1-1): ETGVTQSPTHLIKTRGQQVTLRCSSQSGHNTVSWYQQALGQGPQFIFQYYREEENGRGNFPPRFSGLQFPNYSSELNVNALELDDSALYLCASSLTGTPNTEAFFGQGTRLTVV.

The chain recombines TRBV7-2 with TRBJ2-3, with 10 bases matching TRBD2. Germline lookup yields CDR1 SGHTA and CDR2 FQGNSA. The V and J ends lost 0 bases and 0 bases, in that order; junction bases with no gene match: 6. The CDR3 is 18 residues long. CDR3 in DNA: TGTGCCAGCAGCTTAGCTCTGTTAGCGGGGGGTAGCACAGATACGCAGTATTTT. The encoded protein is CASSLALLAGGSTDTQYF.

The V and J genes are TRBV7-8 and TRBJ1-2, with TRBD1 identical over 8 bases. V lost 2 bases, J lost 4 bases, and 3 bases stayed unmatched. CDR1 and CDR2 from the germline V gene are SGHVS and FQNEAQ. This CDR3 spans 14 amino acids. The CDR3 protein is CASSLSGGVYGYTF. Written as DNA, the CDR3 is TGTGCCAGCAGCTTATCAGGGGGCGTCTATGGCTACACCTTC.

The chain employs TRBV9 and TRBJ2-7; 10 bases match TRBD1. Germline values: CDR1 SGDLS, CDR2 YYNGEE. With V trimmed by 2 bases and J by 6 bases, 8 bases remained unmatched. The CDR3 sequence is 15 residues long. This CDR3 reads CASSVRDRGLGEQYF. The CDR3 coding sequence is TGTGCCAGCAGCGTGCGGGACAGGGGACTCGGCGAGCAGTACTTC.

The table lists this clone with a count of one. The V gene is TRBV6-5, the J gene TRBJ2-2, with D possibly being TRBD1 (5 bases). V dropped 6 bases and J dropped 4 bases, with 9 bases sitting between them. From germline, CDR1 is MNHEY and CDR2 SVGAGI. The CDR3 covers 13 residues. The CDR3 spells CASRVRATGELFF. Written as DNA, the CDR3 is TGTGCCAGCAGAGTCAGGGCCACCGGGGAGCTGTTTTTT.

CDR3 sequence reads: CASRWTGIGQPQHF. DNA of the CDR3: TGTGCCAGTAGGTGGACAGGGATCGGTCAGCCCCAGCATTTT. The rearrangement links TRBV19 to TRBJ1-5, with 8 nucleotides matching TRBD1. CDR3 length equals 14 residues. Per germline, CDR1 LNHDA and CDR2 SQIVND (reference sequence). Germline trimming cut 6 bases from V and 6 bases from J; bases unmatched to any gene: 7.

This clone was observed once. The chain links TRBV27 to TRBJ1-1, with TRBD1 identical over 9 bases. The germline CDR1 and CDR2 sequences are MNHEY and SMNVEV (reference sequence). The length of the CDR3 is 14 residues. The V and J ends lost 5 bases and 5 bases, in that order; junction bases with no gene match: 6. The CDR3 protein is CASSSNRGPTEAFF. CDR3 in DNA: TGTGCCAGCAGTAGCAACAGGGGGCCGACTGAAGCTTTCTTT.